Presented here are 16 T cell receptor beta chains from one specimen sequenced in a study of blood T cell repertoires in COVID-19. Data came from immunoSEQ multiplex PCR; TCRdb stores just in-frame clones and leaves some out. The sample includes hundreds of thousands of clones, approximately 89% of them seen just once. Sequencing input: PBMCs or T cells enriched from blood (not recorded which). Receptors originate from a woman aged 45-60 years who had been exposed to COVID-19.

The V and J genes are TRBV15 and TRBJ1-6; 7 positions agree with TRBD1. The germline V gene encodes CDR1 LNHNV and CDR2 YYDKDF (reference sequence). CDR3 size: 17 residues. V shed 0 bases, J shed 6 bases, and the junction held 8 bases outside the gene matches. Here the CDR3 reads CATSRDRDREINSPLHF. The CDR3 nucleotides read TGTGCCACCAGCAGAGATCGAGACAGGGAAATTAATTCACCCCTCCACTTT.

There are a few counts of this clone. The rearrangement links TRBV3-1 (or the pseudogene TRBV3-2) to TRBJ1-4; a possible D gene is TRBD1 (5 bases). The V end lost 3 bases, the J end lost 7 bases, and 12 bases lay between the germline ends. This CDR3 region has 14 residues. Looked up from germline, CDR1 is LGHDT and CDR2 is YNNKEL (reference sequence). Here the CDR3 reads CASSQNGGSEKLFF. CDR3 in DNA: TGTGCCAGCAGCCAGAACGGGGGGAGTGAAAAACTGTTTTTT.

V and J are TRBV15 and TRBJ2-3, with D perhaps TRBD2 (5 bases). With 1 base removed from V and 4 bases from J, the gap between germline ends came to 9 bases. CDR1 LNHNV and CDR2 YYDKDF come from the germline V gene (reference sequence). This CDR3 contains 14 residues. This chain's CDR3 is CATSRGGSPDTQYF. For the CDR3, the DNA is TGTGCCACCAGCAGAGGTGGGAGTCCAGATACGCAGTATTTT.

The chain uses TRBV23-1 and TRBJ1-5; no reliable D call. TRBV23-1 is reported as an ORF; its role is uncertain. V gave up 5 bases and J gave up 1 base, with 9 bases separating them. CDR3 length: 14 amino acids. The CDR3, as DNA: TGCGCCAGCAGTATCCCGGAGAGCAATCAGCCCCAGCATTTT. Its translation: CASSIPESNQPQHF.

The V call is TRBV6-2 or TRBV6-3, the J call TRBJ2-3; 7 bases match TRBD2. The CDR3 has 15 amino acids. Germline values: CDR1 MNHEY, CDR2 SVGEGT. With V trimmed by 1 base and J by 10 bases, 11 bases remained unmatched. The CDR3 sequence is CASSYFMDASGSQYF. In DNA form, the CDR3 reads TGTGCCAGCAGTTACTTTATGGATGCTAGCGGTTCGCAGTATTTT.

This rearrangement joins TRBV7-2 to TRBJ2-7; 7 bases line up with TRBD1. With 1 base clipped from V and 3 bases from J, the junction kept 6 bases outside the gene matches. Looked up from germline, CDR1 is SGHTA and CDR2 is FQGNSA. CDR3 length: 15 amino acids. The CDR3 sequence: CASSLDSGGYYEQYF. The CDR3 DNA follows: TGTGCCAGCAGCTTAGATTCAGGGGGATACTACGAGCAGTACTTC.

This clone was recorded only once. The chain carries TRBV2 and TRBJ2-2, with 13 positions matching TRBD2. This CDR3 region has 18 residues. Trimming took 5 bases from V and 4 from J; bases not matched to a gene: 10. Germline CDR1 reads SNHLY; CDR2 reads FYNNEI. CDR3 sequence: CASSSTTSGGTFTGELFF. The CDR3 region has the DNA TGTGCCAGCAGTTCGACGACTAGCGGGGGGACCTTCACCGGGGAGCTGTTTTTT.

This chain links TRBV19 with TRBJ1-1; D is possibly TRBD1 (6 bases). CDR3 size: 19 residues. V was pared by 6 bases and J by 8 bases, with 34 bases between. Germline CDR1 and CDR2: LNHDA and SQIVND (reference sequence). CDR3 coding DNA: TGTGCCAGTAGGACTTACCTCCCGGGACAATGGGGTGGAGTAGCAGAAGCTTTCTTT. This sequence encodes CASRTYLPGQWGGVAEAFF.

The chain uses TRBV9 and TRBJ2-5; possibly TRBD1 for D (6 bases). The V end lost 0 bases, the J end lost 5 bases, and 14 bases lay between the germline ends. CDR1 SGDLS and CDR2 YYNGEE come from the germline V gene. The CDR3 consists of 15 residues. The CDR3 region is CASSVAGGNRETQYF. The CDR3 nucleotides are TGTGCCAGCAGCGTAGCTGGGGGCAACCGGGAGACCCAGTACTTC. Combining the CDR3 with reference TRBV9 and TRBJ2-5 gives the whole variable domain DSGVTQTPKHLITATGQRVTLRCSPRSGDLSVYWYQQSLDQGLQFLIQYYNGEERAKGNILERFSAQQFPDLHSELNLSSLELGDSALYFCASSVAGGNRETQYFGPGTRLLVL.

This clone was observed a handful of times. V and J are TRBV4-1 and TRBJ2-2; 11 positions match TRBD2. The CDR3 covers 18 residues. Germline lookup yields CDR1 MGHRA and CDR2 YSYEKL. Unmatched junction bases numbered 4, after V lost 1 base and J lost 0 bases. Written as DNA, the CDR3 is TGCGCCAGCAGCCAAGCGCTAGCGGGGGGCCCGAACACCGGGGAGCTGTTTTTT. As protein: CASSQALAGGPNTGELFF.

The chain is built from TRBV5-6 and TRBJ1-4; a weak D match, TRBD1 (5 bases). The germline gives CDR1 SGHDT, CDR2 YYEEEE. V lost 1 base, J lost 5 bases, and 12 bases lay in between. The CDR3 totals 15 residues. The CDR3 DNA is TGTGCCAGCAGCTTGTGGCAGGGAAAGAATGAAAAACTGTTTTTT. Translation gives CASSLWQGKNEKLFF.

The gene calls are TRBV18 and TRBJ1-1; a possible D gene is TRBD1 (5 bases). V lost 4 bases and J 2 bases, leaving 11 bases between the germline ends. Germline loops: CDR1 KGHSH, CDR2 LQKENI. The CDR3 is made up of 14 amino acids. CDR3 protein: CASSQGISNTEAFF. The CDR3 region has the DNA TGTGCCAGCTCACAGGGGATCTCAAACACTGAAGCTTTCTTT.

The chain is built from TRBV11-3 and TRBJ2-2, with 9 bases matching TRBD1. Looked up from germline, CDR1 is SGHNT and CDR2 is YENEEA. The ends lost 5 bases at V and 6 bases at J; junction bases unmatched: 7. The length of the CDR3 is 15 residues. CDR3 DNA sequence: TGTGCCAGCAGCCCCGACAGGGGGTGGCCCGGGGAGCTGTTTTTT. Translated: CASSPDRGWPGELFF.

The chain couples TRBV19 to TRBJ2-2; 9 bases are shared with TRBD1. The CDR3 covers 17 residues. Germline loops: CDR1 LNHDA, CDR2 SQIVND (reference sequence). V dropped 4 bases and J dropped 2; count of bases not matched to a gene: 8. In nucleotides, the CDR3 is TGTGCCAGTAGTAGATTCGGGACAGGGACTAACACCGGGGAGCTGTTTTTT. Amino acids: CASSRFGTGTNTGELFF.

This rearrangement joins TRBV6-5 to TRBJ2-1, with D possibly TRBD2 on 5 matching bases. The V and J ends lost 10 bases and 7 bases respectively, with 23 bases between them. Germline V gene sequence: CDR1 MNHEY, CDR2 SVGAGI. CDR3 length equals 15 residues. The CDR3 is CATSPPRGPGNEQFF. In DNA form, the CDR3 reads TGTGCCACCTCCCCCCCCCGAGGGCCCGGGAATGAGCAGTTCTTC.

The chain combines TRBV5-5 with TRBJ1-2; D ambiguous. In germline, CDR1 is SGHKS, CDR2 YYEKEE (reference sequence). The CDR3 has 12 residues. With 1 base removed from V and 8 bases from J, the gap between germline ends came to 9 bases. The CDR3 region has the DNA TGTGCCAGCAGCTTGAGAGCTCCGGGCTACACCTTC. Its protein product is CASSLRAPGYTF.